Listed here is a single T cell receptor (beta chain). The antigen it binds to is not known. Base quality data are lacking; no much larger clone is found one base away. The immunoSEQ Assay was the method used to sequence TCRbeta CDR3 regions. After extraction, genomic DNA underwent amplification by bias-controlled multiplex PCR, followed by high-throughput sequencing. For the original study's pipeline: To quantify the absolute abundance of every unique TCRbeta CDR3 region, sequences were collapsed and filtered. Usable DNA was measured by amplifying reference genes present in all nucleated cells, and TCRbeta template counts were normalized to that usable DNA to estimate T cell fraction. Repertoire TCRs were annotated as SARS-CoV-2-specific by exact matching of V gene, CDR3 amino acid sequence and J gene to a known reactive TCR set. MIRA supplied the reference SARS-CoV-2 TCR set, which was filtered for enrichment in COVID-19-positive ImmuneCODE repertoires so that public or cross-reactive TCRs were removed. Drawing on the MIRA antigens, annotated TCRs were analysed further at the level of specific ORF or position within ORF. Breadth was defined as annotated unique rearrangements over total unique productive rearrangements; depth was the summed frequency of those rearrangements. Two-sided Wilcoxon rank-sum tests were applied when comparing TCR breadth between groups. Entries here come from immuneACCESS through TCRdb and include only in-frame sequences with V and J called. Some clones fail to appear in such tables; in the studies checked, an unresolved V gene covers under half of the shortfall, and the cause of the remainder is unknown. V and J calls and clone size are copied from that table; D and trimming were computed from the DNA. The sample table contains about 680,000 clones; only one count was recorded for approximately 88% of them. The top ten hold nearly 1.5% of the sample.

CDR1 and CDR2 are drawn from the germline V gene: SNHLY, FYNNEI. V is shortened by 3 bases, J by 3 bases, and the region joining them spans 11 bases. Counted from cysteine to phenylalanine, this CDR3 has 14 amino acids. Only CDR3 DNA is held: 42 bases, read in frame from base 1. The treatment or condition label here, explained by the study, means: about 20 received Ad26.COV2.S at low or high dose, single or two shots; several received placebo; per-sample allocation not given. For vaccine and placebo recipients, the sequenced repertoires came from samples collected on day 63 after the first injection. Between 29 July and 7 August 2020, Cohort 1b enrolled some 25 adults aged 18-55 years at one site in Boston, USA. Ad26.COV2.S consisted of a replication-incompetent adenovirus type 26 vector by which a prefusion-stabilized SARS-CoV-2 spike protein from the original Wuhan strain was expressed. The sample belongs to a study of Ad26.COV2.S vaccination and SARS-CoV-2 variants listed by TCRdb under 2021. Background on the whole study: Donors in the vaccine arm were drawn from COV1001, a multicentre, randomized, double-blind, placebo-controlled phase I-IIa trial testing Ad26.COV2.S in healthy adults. A total of some 30 samples were included in the TCR-sequenced set, comprising 19 Ad26.COV2.S vaccine recipients, 5 placebo recipients and 8 SARS-CoV-2 convalescent individuals. Blinding of investigators to trial group allocation was maintained during experiments and outcome assessment. Ad26.COV2.S was given intramuscularly at 5x10^10 or 1x10^11 viral particles, as a single shot or as two shots 56 days apart. Trial participants were randomized into five groups of five, in which low-dose or high-dose Ad26.COV2.S was given once or twice, or placebo was given on both occasions. TCRbeta repertoire sequencing was used to assess the specificity and breadth of SARS-CoV-2-reactive T cell receptors after Ad26.COV2.S vaccination.

The study at large found these results: Substantial breadth of spike-specific CD8+ and CD4+ T cell responses was reported after vaccination. The authors noted that the TCR breadth and depth analyses may have underestimated total T cell responses. Ad26.COV2.S recipients had higher spike-specific TCR breadth than placebo recipients (P = 0.0014). The study was not powered to compare responses between vaccine doses or regimens. Non-spike TCR breadth was comparable between vaccine and placebo recipients, consistent with the vaccine containing only spike.

The TCR originated in a person between 18 and 65 years old who received the Ad26.COV2.S COVID-19 vaccine or a placebo. The sample consisted of peripheral blood, taken in a trial of Ad26.COV2.S vaccine versus placebo. Recombination connected TRBV2 to TRBJ1-2; the D segment cannot be called with confidence. The CDR3 region reads CASSDRKLDYGYTF. In nucleotide form, the sequence is TGTGCCAGCAGTGATCGTAAGTTGGACTATGGCTACACCTTC.